The next 9 T cell receptor beta chains were all read from a single sample in a study of regulatory T cells in long-lasting Graves disease. Time point given: newly diagnosed GD, antithyroid drugs for less than 3 months. Extracted RNA from PBMCs served as the source of the TCR library. TCR beta libraries were built with iRepertoire HTBI primers and Arm-PCR of CDR3 regions. TCRdb called the multiplex PCR reads again in MiXCR, with one record for every CDR3 protein. The sample records 400,000 to 500,000 distinct CDR3 sequences, under 15% being singletons. These sequences were also reported in another study, on T cells in Graves' hyperthyroidism and ophthalmopathy.

The source was peripheral blood mononuclear cells (PBMCs), collected at new diagnosis, from a patient treated with antithyroid drugs. These receptors came from a woman in her twenties or thirties with Graves disease.

This clonotype has just a few counts. J is TRBJ2-7 and V is TRBV20-1; D uncertain. This CDR3 region has 11 residues. Deletions cut 5 bases from V and 4 bases from J, with 9 bases between. The germline V gene encodes CDR1 DFQATT and CDR2 SNEGSKA (reference sequence). The CDR3 loop is CSAQDPYEQYF. In nucleotides, the CDR3 is TGCAGTGCTCAAGATCCTTACGAGCAGTACTTC.

This clonotype was detected many times. The gene calls are TRBV2 and TRBJ1-5; TRBD1 aligns across 7 bases. CDR1 and CDR2 (germline): SNHLY, FYNNEI. J was trimmed by 3 bases and V by 4 bases; bases with no gene match: 9. There are 16 residues in the CDR3. This chain's CDR3 is CASSGKGTAINQPQHF. CDR3 DNA sequence: TGTGCCAGCAGTGGTAAGGGGACAGCGATCAATCAGCCCCAGCATTTT.

The sample holds many counts of this clonotype. The rearrangement uses TRBV5-1 and TRBJ1-5; 7 bases are a match to TRBD1. Germline V gene data show CDR1 as SGHRS and CDR2 as YFSETQ. This CDR3 is built from 15 residues. V was clipped by 0 bases and J by 4 bases; unmatched bases: 4. The CDR3 nucleotides are TGCGCCAGCAGCTTGGACGGACAGGTAAATCAGCCCCAGCATTTT. It codes for CASSLDGQVNQPQHF. Supplemented by reference TRBV5-1 and TRBJ1-5, the full variable domain reads KAGVTQTPRYLIKTRGQQVTLSCSPISGHRSVSWYQQTPGQGLQFLFEYFSETQRNKGNFPGRFSGRQFSNSRSEMNVSTLELGDSALYLCASSLDGQVNQPQHFGDGTRLSIL.

V is TRBV6-4 and J is TRBJ1-1, with D perhaps TRBD1 (6 bases). CDR3 size: 15 residues. Trimming cost V 4 bases and J 4 bases, with 16 bases left between them. Germline V CDR1 and CDR2: MRHNA, SNTAGT. The CDR3 region has the DNA TGTGCCAGCAGTGTAGGGGCAGGGGCTTCCACTGAAGCTTTCTTT. Its translation is CASSVGAGASTEAFF.

The J gene is TRBJ2-1, the V gene TRBV7-2; 10 positions agree with TRBD2. The CDR3 contains 15 residues. Trimming at V came to 1 base and at J to 9 bases, leaving 6 bases not matched to a gene. The germline V gene has CDR1 SGHTA and CDR2 FQGNSA. CDR3 nucleotide sequence: TGTGCCAGCAGCTTAGAGCGGGAGGGCCGAAGTGAGCAGTTCTTC. This encodes CASSLEREGRSEQFF.

This clonotype was seen ten or more times. CDR3 in DNA: TGTGCCAGCACTGGACAGGGCTGGGGGACTGAAGCTTTCTTT. Its translation: CASTGQGWGTEAFF. This chain uses TRBV18 with TRBJ1-1; 8 bases are shared with TRBD1. Trimming took 8 bases from V and 5 from J; bases not matched to a gene: 10. The CDR3 runs 14 residues. In germline, CDR1 is KGHSH, CDR2 LQKENI.

Regarding this clonotype: At one boundary the junction diverges from the germline segment, which might be a read error. The rearrangement uses TRBV5-1 and TRBJ2-1, with D tentatively TRBD2 (6 bases). This CDR3 has 16 amino acids. Per the germline V gene, CDR1 is SGHRS and CDR2 is YFSETQ. DNA of the CDR3: TGCGCCAGCAGCGCTGGGGCCGGGAGTTCCTTCAATGAGCAGTTCTTC. It translates to CASSAGAGSSFNEQFF. The full variable domain, rest sourced from reference TRBV5-1 and TRBJ2-1, is KAGVTQTPRYLIKTRGQQVTLSCSPISGHRSVSWYQQTPGQGLQFLFEYFSETQRNKGNFPGRFSGRQFSNSRSEMNVSTLELGDSALYLCASSAGAGSSFNEQFFGPGTRLTVL.

This clonotype was found once. A much larger clone differs from this one at a single base, so this may be a read error. The rearrangement uses TRBV3-1 and TRBJ2-3, with TRBD2 as a possible D gene (5 bases). The CDR3 length is 13 residues. Germline V gene lookup returns CDR1 LGHDT and CDR2 YNNKEL (reference sequence). Deletions cut 1 base from V and 10 bases from J, with 12 bases between. The CDR3 loop is CASSQVWSGAQYF. CDR3 DNA: TGTGCCAGCAGCCAAGTGTGGAGCGGTGCGCAGTATTTT.

The chain links TRBV7-3 to TRBJ2-3; 8 positions match TRBD1. The CDR3 sequence is 14 residues long. The V gene's germline CDR1 is SGHTA and CDR2 FQGTGA. J gave up 4 bases and V 3 bases, and 3 bases lay outside the gene matches. The CDR3 region is CASSLDRVADTQYF. The CDR3 bases are TGTGCCAGCAGCTTGGACAGGGTTGCAGATACGCAGTATTTT.